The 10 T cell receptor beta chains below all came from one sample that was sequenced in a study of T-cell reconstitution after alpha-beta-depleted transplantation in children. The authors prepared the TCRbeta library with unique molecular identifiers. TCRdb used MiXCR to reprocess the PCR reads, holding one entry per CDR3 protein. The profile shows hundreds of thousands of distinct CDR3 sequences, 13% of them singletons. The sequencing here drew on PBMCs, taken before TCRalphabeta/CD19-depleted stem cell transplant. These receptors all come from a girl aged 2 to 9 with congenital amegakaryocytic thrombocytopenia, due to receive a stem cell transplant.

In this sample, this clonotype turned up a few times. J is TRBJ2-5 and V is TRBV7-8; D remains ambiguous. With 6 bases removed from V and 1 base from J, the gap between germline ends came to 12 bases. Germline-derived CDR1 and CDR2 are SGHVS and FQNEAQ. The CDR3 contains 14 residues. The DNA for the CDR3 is TGTGCCAGCAGTCGCGTCTGGGGCCAAGAGACCCAGTACTTC. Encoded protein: CASSRVWGQETQYF.

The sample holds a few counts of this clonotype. The CDR3 sequence is CASSQDWTSGYEQYF. The CDR3 nucleotides read TGTGCCAGCAGCCAAGATTGGACTAGCGGCTACGAGCAGTACTTC. This chain uses TRBV3-1 with TRBJ2-7; 10 bases fit TRBD2. CDR3 length equals 15 residues. V trimming: 0 bases; J trimming: 3 bases; junction bases outside the gene matches: 2. Germline V CDR1 and CDR2: LGHDT, YNNKEL (reference sequence).

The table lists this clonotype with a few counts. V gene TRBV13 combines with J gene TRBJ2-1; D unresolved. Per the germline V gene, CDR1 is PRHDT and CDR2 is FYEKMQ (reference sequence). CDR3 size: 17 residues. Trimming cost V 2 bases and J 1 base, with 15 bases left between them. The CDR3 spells CASSLLTQPLSYNEQFF. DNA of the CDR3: TGTGCCAGCAGCTTATTGACACAGCCATTATCCTACAATGAGCAGTTCTTC.

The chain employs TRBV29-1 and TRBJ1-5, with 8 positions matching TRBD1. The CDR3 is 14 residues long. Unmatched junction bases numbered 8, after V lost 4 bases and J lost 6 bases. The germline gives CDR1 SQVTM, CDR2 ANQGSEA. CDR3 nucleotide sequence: TGCAGCGTTGTTGTCCCAGGGGGCTTTCAGCCCCAGCATTTT. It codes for CSVVVPGGFQPQHF.

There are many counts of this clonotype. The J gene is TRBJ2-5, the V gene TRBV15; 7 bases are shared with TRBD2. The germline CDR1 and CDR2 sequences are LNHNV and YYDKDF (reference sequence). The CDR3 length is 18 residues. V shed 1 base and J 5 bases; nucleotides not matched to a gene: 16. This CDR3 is CATSRVVRGAGARETQYF. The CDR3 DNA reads TGTGCCACCAGCAGAGTGGTCCGTGGTGCGGGAGCGAGGGAGACCCAGTACTTC.

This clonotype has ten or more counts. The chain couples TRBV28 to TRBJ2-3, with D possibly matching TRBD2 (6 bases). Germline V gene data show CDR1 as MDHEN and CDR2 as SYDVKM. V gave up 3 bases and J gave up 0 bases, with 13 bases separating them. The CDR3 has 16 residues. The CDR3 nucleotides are TGTGCCAGCAGTTTCGTAGGACTACCTAGCACAGATACGCAGTATTTT. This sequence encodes CASSFVGLPSTDTQYF.

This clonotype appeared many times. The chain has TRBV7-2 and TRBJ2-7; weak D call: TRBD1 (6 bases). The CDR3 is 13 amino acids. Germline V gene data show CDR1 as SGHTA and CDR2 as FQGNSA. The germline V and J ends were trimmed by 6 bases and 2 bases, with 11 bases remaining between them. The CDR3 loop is CASSPGTPYEQYF. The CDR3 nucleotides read TGTGCCAGCAGTCCCGGGACACCCTACGAGCAGTACTTC.

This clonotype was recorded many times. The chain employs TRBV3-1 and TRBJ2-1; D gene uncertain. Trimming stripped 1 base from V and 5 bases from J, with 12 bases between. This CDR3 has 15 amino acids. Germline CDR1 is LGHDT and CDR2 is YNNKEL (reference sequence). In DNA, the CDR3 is TGTGCCAGCAGCCAAGTTGGAACGGAACACAATGAGCAGTTCTTC. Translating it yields CASSQVGTEHNEQFF.

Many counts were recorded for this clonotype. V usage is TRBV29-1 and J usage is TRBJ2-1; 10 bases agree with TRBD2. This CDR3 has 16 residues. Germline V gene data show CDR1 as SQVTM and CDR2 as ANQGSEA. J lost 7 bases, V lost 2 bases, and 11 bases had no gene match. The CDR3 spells CSVELAGGPSGNEQFF. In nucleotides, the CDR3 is TGCAGCGTTGAATTAGCGGGAGGACCCTCTGGAAATGAGCAGTTCTTC.

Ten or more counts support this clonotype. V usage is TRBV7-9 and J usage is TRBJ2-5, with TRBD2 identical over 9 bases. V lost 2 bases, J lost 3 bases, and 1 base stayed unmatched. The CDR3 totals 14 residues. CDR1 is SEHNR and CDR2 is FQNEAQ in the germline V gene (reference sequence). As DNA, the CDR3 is TGTGCCAGCAGCTTACAGCGGGAGGAAGAGACCCAGTACTTC. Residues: CASSLQREEETQYF.